This is a list of T cell receptor beta chains from one sample in a study of T cells in Graves' hyperthyroidism and ophthalmopathy. TCRdb redid the calling of the multiplex PCR reads with MiXCR, one entry per CDR3 protein. The table includes under 700,000 distinct CDR3 sequences, 46% detected once. The sample was peripheral blood or thyroid tissue (not recorded which). The origin of the receptors is a woman aged 18-29 years with Graves' hyperthyroidism. The conserved cysteine and the conserved F or W are not part of the CDR3 here. Fields, in order: V gene, J gene, CDR3 protein.

>TRBV10-3|TRBJ2-7
ASSTGTSGSTGY
>TRBV12-5|TRBJ1-6
ASGRGTGDSPLH
>TRBV7-9|TRBJ2-5
ASSHPRGDSHPQRETQY
>TRBV6-2/TRBV6-3|TRBJ2-5
APPGSAAQETQY
>TRBV7-9|TRBJ1-5
AGSSDRGRQPQH
>TRBV7-8|TRBJ1-1
ASSPGTGALLATEAF
>TRBV5-1|TRBJ2-2
ASSFPTERANTGELF
>TRBV12-3/TRBV12-4|TRBJ2-2
ASVLGGELF
>TRBV29-1|TRBJ2-5
SVEEQGPEETQY
>TRBV5-1|TRBJ1-2
ASSVEDLRPYGYT
>TRBV2|TRBJ1-6
ASNVHGSPLH
>TRBV19|TRBJ2-7
ASSMAGRGTYEQY
>TRBV19|TRBJ1-1
ASSIASNTEAF
>TRBV9|TRBJ1-6
ASSPGRLSYNSPLH
>TRBV7-2|TRBJ2-7
ASSSALGYEQY
>TRBV24-1|TRBJ2-5
ATRRDVQETQY
>TRBV12-3/TRBV12-4|TRBJ1-5
ASSSRDLFH
>TRBV7-9|TRBJ1-6
ASSQLVLVSPLH
>TRBV7-6|TRBJ1-2
AAALTYGDGYT
>TRBV10-3|TRBJ2-2
AISGTNRGTSGRNGELF
>TRBV14|TRBJ1-6
ASSQGGFNSPLH
>TRBV7-3|TRBJ2-2
ASSLTSGDTGELF
>TRBV12-3/TRBV12-4|TRBJ2-7
ASSHGGPEQY
>TRBV5-8|TRBJ1-1
ASTTWAGNTEAF
>TRBV7-2|TRBJ1-5
ASSFPGREPQH
>TRBV7-8|TRBJ2-7
ASSLASRTGGVEQY
>TRBV20-1|TRBJ1-2
SARGQGEGYT
>TRBV20-1|TRBJ1-4
SATGQLDEKLF
>TRBV7-2|TRBJ2-7
ASSWTSGSLYEQY
>TRBV29-1|TRBJ2-3
SGHRDRGGDTQY
>TRBV14|TRBJ2-7
ASSQEGISLSDYEQY
>TRBV29-1|TRBJ2-7
SARPGTGFEQY
>TRBV20-1|TRBJ1-5
SASGSPNQPQH
>TRBV10-3|TRBJ1-2
AIEDSDGYT
>TRBV20-1|TRBJ1-1
SARRSTGLDTEAF
>TRBV7-6|TRBJ2-7
ASSYRSGREQY
>TRBV7-2|TRBJ1-6
ASSVSRGNSPLH
>TRBV29-1|TRBJ1-5
SVTGNSNQPQH
>TRBV2|TRBJ2-5
ASSSFQGPHPGQY
>TRBV7-2|TRBJ2-7
ASSRTGTAESEQY
>TRBV11-3|TRBJ1-1
ASSSAVSTEAF
>TRBV7-6|TRBJ2-7
ASSFPHYEQY
>TRBV24-1|TRBJ1-5
ATSVPGTGGLNQPQH
>TRBV7-2|TRBJ2-2
ASSLGMTGDTGELF
>TRBV24-1|TRBJ1-1
ATSAPDRDYTEAF